These 3 T cell receptor beta chains were all obtained from the same sample, sequenced in a study of post-analysis software for immune sequencing data. Study-wide results and caveats: With TRBV5-6, TRBV5-1 and TRBV20-1 included, several TRBV segments were more frequent in patients than in controls.

Included in the TCR beta cDNA libraries were unique molecular identifiers. TCRdb re-derived calls from the PCR reads in MiXCR, one entry per CDR3 protein. The sample holds about 820,000 distinct CDR3 sequences, roughly 50% seen once. No antigen is known for these receptors. Sequencing was performed on blood. These receptors all stem from a girl aged 10 to 17 with multiple sclerosis.

The J gene is TRBJ2-4, the V gene TRBV28, with TRBD1 identical over 8 bases. The J call is in doubt because the DNA end fits TRBJ2-7 better. The CDR3 spans 15 residues. The V gene's germline CDR1 is MDHEN and CDR2 SYDVKM. This chain's CDR3 is CASSLCAGGCYEQYF. In nucleotides, the CDR3 is TGTGCCAGCAGTTTATGTGCAGGGGGCTGCTACGAGCAGTACTTC.

This clonotype is a singleton in its sample. The rearrangement uses TRBV5-6 and TRBJ2-5; a possible D gene is TRBD2 (5 bases). With 4 bases removed from V and 11 bases from J, the gap between germline ends came to 24 bases. CDR3 length: 15 amino acids. Germline V gene sequence: CDR1 SGHDT, CDR2 YYEEEE. CDR3 in amino acids: CASSATNPVGYEQYF. Written as DNA, the CDR3 is TGTGCCAGCAGCGCGACTAACCCGGTGGGCTATGAGCAGTACTTC.

V gene TRBV12-3 or TRBV12-4 combines with J gene TRBJ2-1; 14 nucleotides line up with TRBD2. The length of the CDR3 is 16 residues. V was clipped by 5 bases and J by 10 bases; unmatched bases: 10. The CDR3 DNA reads TGTGCCAGCAGTGCAAGACTAGCGGGGGGGGGCGAGGAGCAGTTCTTC. Protein product: CASSARLAGGGEEQFF.